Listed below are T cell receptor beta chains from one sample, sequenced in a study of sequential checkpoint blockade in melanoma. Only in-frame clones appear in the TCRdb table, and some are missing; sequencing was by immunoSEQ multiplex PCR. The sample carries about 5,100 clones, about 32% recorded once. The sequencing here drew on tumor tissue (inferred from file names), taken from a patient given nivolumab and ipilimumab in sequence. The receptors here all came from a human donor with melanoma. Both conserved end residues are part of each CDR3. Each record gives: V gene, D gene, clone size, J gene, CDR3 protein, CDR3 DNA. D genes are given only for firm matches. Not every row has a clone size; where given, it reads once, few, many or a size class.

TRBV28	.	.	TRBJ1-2	CASSLTALYGYTF	TGTGCCAGCAGTTTAACAGCGCTATATGGCTACACCTTC
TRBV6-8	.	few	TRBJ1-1	CASTLTTRGETEAFF	TGTGCCAGCACCCTAACTACTAGGGGGGAGACTGAAGCTTTCTTT
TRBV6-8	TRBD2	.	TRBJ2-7	CASSLIAGSMGYF	TGTGCCAGCAGTTTAATAGCGGGCTCGATGGGATACTTC
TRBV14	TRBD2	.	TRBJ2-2	CASSLGLAGHGELFF	TGTGCCAGCAGCCTGGGACTAGCGGGGCACGGGGAGCTGTTTTTT
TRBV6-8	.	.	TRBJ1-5	CASSLPGPDQPQHF	TGTGCCAGCAGCCTACCCGGACCCGATCAGCCCCAGCATTTT
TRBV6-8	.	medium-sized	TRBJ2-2	CASSIGEGEDAPDTGELFF	TGTGCCAGCAGTATCGGCGAGGGGGAGGACGCTCCAGACACCGGGGAGCTGTTTTTT
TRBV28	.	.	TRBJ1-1	CASTLDRAGRRAFF	TGTGCCAGCACCCTGGATAGGGCAGGGCGACGAGCTTTCTTT
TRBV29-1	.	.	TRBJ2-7	CSVEDDTTADYEQYF	TGCAGCGTTGAAGATGACACTACCGCCGACTACGAGCAGTACTTC
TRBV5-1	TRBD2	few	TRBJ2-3	CASSLALAGGADTQYF	TGCGCCAGCAGCTTGGCCTTGGCGGGAGGGGCAGATACGCAGTATTTT
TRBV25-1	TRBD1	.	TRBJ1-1	CASSDRQGVYTEAFF	TGTGCCAGCAGTGATCGACAGGGGGTTTACACTGAAGCTTTCTTT
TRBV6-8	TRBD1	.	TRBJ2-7	CASSYYGNRDRRIYEQYF	TGTGCCAGCAGTTATTACGGGAACCGGGACAGAAGGATCTACGAGCAGTACTTC
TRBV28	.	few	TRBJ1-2	CGTWAPGIYGYTF	TGTGGGACGTGGGCGCCCGGGATTTATGGCTACACCTTC